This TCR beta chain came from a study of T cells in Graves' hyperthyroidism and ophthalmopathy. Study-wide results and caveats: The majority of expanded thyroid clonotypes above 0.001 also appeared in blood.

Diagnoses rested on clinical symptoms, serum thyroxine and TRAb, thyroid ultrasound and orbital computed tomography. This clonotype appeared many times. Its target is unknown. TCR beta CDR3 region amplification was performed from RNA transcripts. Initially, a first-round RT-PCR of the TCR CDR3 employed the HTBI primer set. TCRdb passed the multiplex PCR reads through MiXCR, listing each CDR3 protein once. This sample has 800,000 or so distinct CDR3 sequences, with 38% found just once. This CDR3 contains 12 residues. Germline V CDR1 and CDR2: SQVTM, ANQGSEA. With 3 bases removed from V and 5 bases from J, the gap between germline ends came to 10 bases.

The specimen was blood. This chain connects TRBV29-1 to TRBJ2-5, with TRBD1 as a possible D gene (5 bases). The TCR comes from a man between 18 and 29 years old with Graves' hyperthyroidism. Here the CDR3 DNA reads TGCAGCGTTGACAGGGTTGGGGAGACCCAGTACTTC. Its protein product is CSVDRVGETQYF.